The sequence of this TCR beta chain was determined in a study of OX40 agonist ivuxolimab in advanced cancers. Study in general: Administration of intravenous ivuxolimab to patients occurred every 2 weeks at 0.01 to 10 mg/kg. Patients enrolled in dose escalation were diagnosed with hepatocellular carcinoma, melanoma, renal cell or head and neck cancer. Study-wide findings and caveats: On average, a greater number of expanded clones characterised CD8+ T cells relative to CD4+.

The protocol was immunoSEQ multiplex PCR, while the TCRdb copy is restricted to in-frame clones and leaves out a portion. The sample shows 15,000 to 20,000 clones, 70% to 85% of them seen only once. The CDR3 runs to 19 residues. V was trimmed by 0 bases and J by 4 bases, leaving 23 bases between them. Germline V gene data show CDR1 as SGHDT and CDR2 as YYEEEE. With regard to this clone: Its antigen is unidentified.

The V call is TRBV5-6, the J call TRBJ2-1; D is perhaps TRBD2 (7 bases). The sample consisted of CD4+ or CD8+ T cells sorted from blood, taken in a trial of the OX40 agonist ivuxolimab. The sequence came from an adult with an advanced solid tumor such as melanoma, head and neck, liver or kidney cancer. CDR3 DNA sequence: TGTGCCAGCAGCTTGGAGGGGGGGGGACTGGCTTCCCAATACAATGAGCAGTTCTTC. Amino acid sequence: CASSLEGGGLASQYNEQFF.